The next 18 T cell receptor beta chains were all read from a single sample in a study of T-cell reconstitution after alpha-beta-depleted transplantation in children. For TCRbeta, the library was prepared with unique molecular identifiers. TCRdb called the PCR reads again in MiXCR, with one record for every CDR3 protein. The sample consists of about 230,000 distinct CDR3 sequences, over 9.5% of them appearing once. Sequenced here: PBMCs from the stem cell graft donor, sampled from the stem cell graft. The receptors derive from a human donor who donated a stem cell graft to a child with SCID.

This clonotype was recorded at least ten times. The CDR3, as DNA: TGCGCCAGCAGCTTACTTCCGGGGGGGCCAGATACGCAGTATTTT. This encodes CASSLLPGGPDTQYF. V usage is TRBV5-1 and J usage is TRBJ2-3, with TRBD2 matching over 8 bases. The CDR3 runs 15 residues. From germline, CDR1 is SGHRS and CDR2 YFSETQ. Trimming cost V 2 bases and J 4 bases; bases outside gene matches: 6.

The sample holds many counts of this clonotype. The chain has TRBV5-1 and TRBJ1-6; maybe TRBD1 (6 bases). In germline, CDR1 is SGHRS, CDR2 YFSETQ. The CDR3 runs 14 residues. The V and J ends lost 4 bases and 8 bases respectively, with 13 bases between them. The CDR3: CASSLQGRDSPLHF. The CDR3 nucleotides read TGCGCCAGCAGCCTACAGGGTCGGGATTCACCCCTCCACTTT.

The table lists this clonotype with a few counts. This chain connects TRBV18 to TRBJ1-2, with D tentatively TRBD1 (5 bases). The CDR3 loop spans 14 amino acids. Per the germline V gene, CDR1 is KGHSH and CDR2 is LQKENI. V lost 2 bases, J lost 8 bases, and 15 bases lay in between. The CDR3 DNA reads TGTGCCAGCTCACCATCAGGGTCCGCGGTAGGCTACACCTTC. It codes for CASSPSGSAVGYTF.

In this sample, this clonotype turned up many times. The chain uses TRBV5-1 and TRBJ2-1; D tentatively fits TRBD1 or TRBD2 (5 bases each). Looked up from germline, CDR1 is SGHRS and CDR2 is YFSETQ. The CDR3 loop spans 13 amino acids. The V end lost 6 bases, the J end lost 6 bases, and 13 bases lay between the germline ends. The CDR3 coding sequence is TGCGCCAGCACGTGGGGGTTAGGCAATGAGCAGTTCTTC. Its protein product is CASTWGLGNEQFF.

This clonotype has a count of ten or more. The chain combines TRBV4-3 with TRBJ2-3; possibly TRBD1 for D (5 bases). CDR1 and CDR2 from the germline V gene are LGHNA and YSLEER. Trimming cost V 1 base and J 6 bases, with 14 bases left between them. This CDR3 has 15 residues. The CDR3 nucleotides read TGCGCCAGCAGCCAAGCTCCAGGGTGGAAGGATACGCAGTATTTT. It specifies CASSQAPGWKDTQYF.

This clonotype was seen at least ten times. V usage is TRBV7-2 and J usage is TRBJ2-5, with D perhaps TRBD2 (5 bases). The CDR3 runs to 14 residues. V dropped 5 bases and J dropped 7 bases, with 17 bases sitting between them. CDR1 and CDR2 from the germline V gene are SGHTA and FQGNSA. DNA of the CDR3: TGTGCCAGCAGCCCAAGGACCAGCGGCGGGACCCAGTACTTC. Translated, it gives CASSPRTSGGTQYF. The complete variable domain, with remaining parts taken from reference TRBV7-2 and TRBJ2-5, reads GAGVSQSPSNKVTEKGKDVELRCDPISGHTALYWYRQSLGQGLEFLIYFQGNSAPDKSGLPSDRFSAERTGGSVSTLTIQRTQQEDSAVYLCASSPRTSGGTQYFGPGTRLLVL.

A remark on this clonotype: Since the CDR3 does not end with the conserved phenylalanine or tryptophan, this likely comes from a read error. J is TRBJ2-3 and V is TRBV5-1; 8 bases match TRBD2. The CDR3 runs 13 residues. Germline V gives CDR1 SGHRS, CDR2 YFSETQ. CDR3 in amino acids: CAISWTSPDTQYL. DNA for the CDR3: TGCGCCATCAGCTGGACTAGCCCAGATACGCAGTATTTG.

With respect to this clonotype: Being one base from a much bigger clone, this may be a read error. This chain uses TRBV4-1 with TRBJ1-2; maybe TRBD1 (5 bases). This CDR3 has 14 residues. The germline CDR1 and CDR2 sequences are MGHRA and YSYEKL. This CDR3 reads CTSSQGEGTYGYTF. In nucleotides, the CDR3 is TGCACCAGCAGCCAAGGGGAGGGGACCTATGGCTACACCTTC.

V gene TRBV19 combines with J gene TRBJ1-5; D gene uncertain. The CDR3 covers 15 residues. Trimming stripped 3 bases from V and 5 bases from J, with 14 bases between. The germline CDR1 and CDR2 sequences are LNHDA and SQIVND (reference sequence). The CDR3 DNA follows: TGTGCCAGTAGTATGAGGAGGGATCTATATCAGCCCCAGCATTTT. This translates into CASSMRRDLYQPQHF.

The rearrangement uses TRBV6-5 and TRBJ1-5, with unresolved D. This CDR3 contains 13 residues. The germline gives CDR1 MNHEY, CDR2 SVGAGI. Trimming pared 0 bases from V and 5 bases from J, leaving 5 bases between. The CDR3 loop is CASSYSWDQPQHF. CDR3 DNA sequence: TGTGCCAGCAGTTACTCATGGGATCAGCCCCAGCATTTT.

This clonotype was picked up many times. The J gene is TRBJ1-6, the V gene TRBV3-1, with TRBD1 identical over 8 bases. The CDR3 spans 17 residues. Germline lookup yields CDR1 LGHDT and CDR2 YNNKEL (reference sequence). The ends lost 2 bases at V and 9 bases at J; junction bases unmatched: 12. The CDR3 protein is CASSQFSGGLRGSPLHF. In DNA, the CDR3 is TGTGCCAGCAGCCAATTTTCAGGGGGCCTTCGCGGTTCACCCCTCCACTTT.

This clonotype was picked up many times. V usage is TRBV2 and J usage is TRBJ2-3; D not certain. With 1 base removed from V and 2 bases from J, the gap between germline ends came to 10 bases. The CDR3 loop spans 15 amino acids. The germline V gene has CDR1 SNHLY and CDR2 FYNNEI. CDR3 in amino acids: CASSEVAAFTDTQYF. DNA of the CDR3: TGTGCCAGCAGTGAAGTGGCAGCTTTCACAGATACGCAGTATTTT.

This clonotype was recorded many times. The rearrangement joins TRBV7-9 to TRBJ2-5; maybe TRBD1 (6 bases). This CDR3 contains 12 residues. Between the trimmed V and J ends, which lost 7 bases and 7 bases, there was a span of 13 bases. Germline V CDR1 and CDR2: SEHNR, FQNEAQ (reference sequence). CDR3 amino acids: CASTNRDGTQYF. The CDR3 DNA reads TGTGCCAGCACCAACAGGGATGGGACCCAGTACTTC. The full variable domain, its missing parts supplied by reference TRBV7-9 and TRBJ2-5, is DTGVSQNPRHKITKRGQNVTFRCDPISEHNRLYWYRQTLGQGPEFLTYFQNEAQLEKSRLLSDRFSAERPKGSFSTLEIQRTEQGDSAMYLCASTNRDGTQYFGPGTRLLVL.

CDR3 in amino acids: CASSQETEYSNQPQHF. CDR3 sequence (DNA): TGCGCCAGCAGTCAAGAGACAGAATATAGCAATCAGCCCCAGCATTTT. The rearrangement joins TRBV23-1 to TRBJ1-5, with D perhaps matching TRBD1 (5 bases). TRBV23-1 belongs to the ORF category, with a function that is uncertain. V lost 2 bases to trimming and J lost 0 bases, with 11 bases between them. CDR3 size: 16 residues.

This clonotype was observed many times. This CDR3 reads CASSAWSNYGYTF. As DNA, the CDR3 is TGCGCCAGCAGCGCGTGGTCCAACTATGGCTACACCTTC. J is TRBJ1-2 and V is TRBV5-1; D is ambiguous. The CDR3 length is 13 residues. Trimming left V 4 bases short and J 2 bases short, with 9 bases between. The germline CDR1 and CDR2 sequences are SGHRS and YFSETQ.

There are many counts of this clonotype. V is TRBV4-1 and J is TRBJ2-1, with D perhaps TRBD1 or TRBD2 (6 bases each). Germline V gene sequence: CDR1 MGHRA, CDR2 YSYEKL. This CDR3 contains 16 residues. Trimming took 2 bases from V and 0 from J, leaving 11 bases between them. CDR3 residues: CASSQPGASSYNEQFF. DNA for the CDR3: TGCGCCAGCAGCCAACCGGGGGCCAGCTCCTACAATGAGCAGTTCTTC.

The table lists this clonotype with many counts. This chain connects TRBV7-6 to TRBJ1-4; 10 nucleotides match TRBD1. With 5 bases clipped from V and 6 bases from J, the junction kept 6 bases outside the gene matches. This CDR3 has 15 amino acids. Germline loops: CDR1 SGHVS, CDR2 FNYEAQ. CDR3 region: CASSRGDRGHEKLFF. The CDR3 DNA reads as TGTGCCAGCAGCCGTGGGGACAGGGGACATGAAAAACTGTTTTTT.

The chain carries TRBV5-6 and TRBJ2-1; TRBD1 agrees at 9 bases. The CDR3 contains 13 residues. Germline V gives CDR1 SGHDT, CDR2 YYEEEE. V shed 3 bases, J shed 7 bases, and the junction held 2 bases outside the gene matches. CDR3 sequence (DNA): TGTGCCAGCAGCTGGGGGACAGGGAATGAGCAGTTCTTC. This sequence encodes CASSWGTGNEQFF.